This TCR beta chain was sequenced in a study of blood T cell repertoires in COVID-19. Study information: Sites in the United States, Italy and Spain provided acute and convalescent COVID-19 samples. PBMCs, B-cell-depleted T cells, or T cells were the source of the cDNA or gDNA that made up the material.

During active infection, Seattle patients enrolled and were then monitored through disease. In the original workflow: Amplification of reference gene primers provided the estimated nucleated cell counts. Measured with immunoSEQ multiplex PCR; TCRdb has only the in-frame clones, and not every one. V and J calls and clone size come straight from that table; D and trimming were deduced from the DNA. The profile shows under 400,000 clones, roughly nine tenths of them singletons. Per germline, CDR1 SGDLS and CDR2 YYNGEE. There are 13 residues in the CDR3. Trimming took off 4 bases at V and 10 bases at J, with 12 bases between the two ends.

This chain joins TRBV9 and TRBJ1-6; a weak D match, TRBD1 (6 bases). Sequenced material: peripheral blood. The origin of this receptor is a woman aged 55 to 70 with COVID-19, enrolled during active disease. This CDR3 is CASSSLQGSPLHF. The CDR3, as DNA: TGTGCCAGCAGCTCTTTACAGGGATCACCCCTCCACTTT.